The clone carrying this TCR beta chain was seen more than once but under ten times. The sample comes from a study of blood T cells in healthy people across ages. V was clipped by 0 bases and J by 0 bases, with 10 bases between them. The CDR3 runs to 16 residues. In germline, CDR1 is MRHNA, CDR2 SNTAGT. Combining a sample-barcoded 5' primer with a J-beta primer mix, a second PCR ran for roughly 7 to 11 cycles. TCRdb ran MiXCR on the 5' RACE reads and lists one entry per CDR3 protein. This sample yields approximately 800,000 distinct CDR3 sequences, of which about a quarter are seen a single time; around 3% belongs to the top ten. These data were also filed under a second study, of T cells of mothers and their children.

V and J are TRBV6-4 and TRBJ2-3; D possibly corresponds to TRBD1 (6 bases). Sequencing was done on a sample of blood. This sequence was found in a boy younger than 18 in good health. The CDR3 loop is CASSDSPGVSTDTQYF. DNA of the CDR3: TGTGCCAGCAGTGACTCGCCAGGGGTTAGCACAGATACGCAGTATTTT.